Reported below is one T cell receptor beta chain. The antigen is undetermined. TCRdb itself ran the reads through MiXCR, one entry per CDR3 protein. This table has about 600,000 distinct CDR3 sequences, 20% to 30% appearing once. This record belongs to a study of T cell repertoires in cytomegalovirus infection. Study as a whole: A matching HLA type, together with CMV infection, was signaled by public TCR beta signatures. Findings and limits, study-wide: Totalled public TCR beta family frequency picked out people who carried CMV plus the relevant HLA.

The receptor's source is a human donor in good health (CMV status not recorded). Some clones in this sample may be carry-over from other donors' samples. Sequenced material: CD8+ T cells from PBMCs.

The chain's CDR3 is CSVEKGSGGIHNEQFF. CDR3 bases: TGCAGCGTTGAAAAAGGGAGCGGGGGGATCCACAATGAGCAGTTCTTC. The rearrangement joins TRBV29-1 to TRBJ2-1; 9 bases are shared with TRBD2. V lost 2 bases to trimming and J lost 5 bases; unmatched junction nucleotides: 10. This CDR3 spans 16 amino acids. Looked up from germline, CDR1 is SQVTM and CDR2 is ANQGSEA.